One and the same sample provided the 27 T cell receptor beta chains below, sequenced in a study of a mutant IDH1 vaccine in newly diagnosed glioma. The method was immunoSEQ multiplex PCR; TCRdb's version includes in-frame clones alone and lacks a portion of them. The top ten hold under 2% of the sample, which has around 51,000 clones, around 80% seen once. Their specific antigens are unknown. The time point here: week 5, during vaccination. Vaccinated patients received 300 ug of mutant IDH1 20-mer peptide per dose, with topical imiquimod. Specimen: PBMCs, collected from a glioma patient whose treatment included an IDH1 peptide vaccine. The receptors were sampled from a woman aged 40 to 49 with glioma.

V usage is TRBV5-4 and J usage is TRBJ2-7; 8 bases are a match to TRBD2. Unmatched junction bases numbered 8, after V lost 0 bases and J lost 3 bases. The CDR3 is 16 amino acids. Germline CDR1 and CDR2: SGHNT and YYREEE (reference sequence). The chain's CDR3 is CASSLAVGGGSYEQYF. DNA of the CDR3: TGTGCCAGCAGCTTGGCCGTCGGGGGGGGAAGCTACGAGCAGTACTTC.

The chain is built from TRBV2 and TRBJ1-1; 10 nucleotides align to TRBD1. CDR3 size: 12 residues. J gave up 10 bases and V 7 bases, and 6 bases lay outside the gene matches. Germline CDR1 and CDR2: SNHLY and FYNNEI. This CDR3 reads CASMGTGVVAFF. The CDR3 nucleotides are TGTGCCAGCATGGGGACAGGGGTTGTAGCTTTCTTT. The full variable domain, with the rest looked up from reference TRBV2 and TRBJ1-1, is EPEVTQTPSHQVTQMGQEVILRCVPISNHLYFYWYRQILGQKVEFLVSFYNNEISEKSEIFDDQFSVERPDGSNFTLKIRSTKLEDSAMYFCASMGTGVVAFFGQGTRLTVV.

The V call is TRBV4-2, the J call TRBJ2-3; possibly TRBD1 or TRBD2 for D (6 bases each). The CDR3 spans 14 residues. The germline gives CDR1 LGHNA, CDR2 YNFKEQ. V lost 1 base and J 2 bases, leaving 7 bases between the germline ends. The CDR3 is CASSQAGATDTQYF. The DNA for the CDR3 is TGTGCCAGCAGCCAAGCGGGGGCCACAGATACGCAGTATTTT.

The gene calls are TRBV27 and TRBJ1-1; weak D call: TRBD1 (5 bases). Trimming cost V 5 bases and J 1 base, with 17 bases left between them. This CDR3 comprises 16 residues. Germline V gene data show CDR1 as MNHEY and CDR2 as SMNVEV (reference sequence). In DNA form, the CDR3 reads TGTGCCAGCAGTCTGATGGGACTGGGAGAGAACACTGAAGCTTTCTTT. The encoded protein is CASSLMGLGENTEAFF.

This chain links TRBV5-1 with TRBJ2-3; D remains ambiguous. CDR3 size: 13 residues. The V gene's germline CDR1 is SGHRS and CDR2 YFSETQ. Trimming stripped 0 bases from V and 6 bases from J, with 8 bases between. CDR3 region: CASSLGGSDTQYF. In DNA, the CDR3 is TGCGCCAGCAGCTTGGGGGGTTCCGATACGCAGTATTTT.

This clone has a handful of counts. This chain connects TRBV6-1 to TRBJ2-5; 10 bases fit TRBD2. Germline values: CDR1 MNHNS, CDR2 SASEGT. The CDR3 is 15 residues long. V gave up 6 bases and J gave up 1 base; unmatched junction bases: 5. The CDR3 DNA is TGTGCCAGCAGGGCTAGCGGGGGCCCCCAAGAGACCCAGTACTTC. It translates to CASRASGGPQETQYF.

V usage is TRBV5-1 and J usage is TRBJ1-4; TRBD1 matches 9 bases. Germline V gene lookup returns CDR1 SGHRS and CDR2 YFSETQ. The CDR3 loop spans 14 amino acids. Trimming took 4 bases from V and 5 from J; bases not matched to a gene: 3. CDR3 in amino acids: CASSLGTGNEKLFF. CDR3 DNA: TGCGCCAGCAGCCTTGGGACAGGGAATGAAAAACTGTTTTTT.

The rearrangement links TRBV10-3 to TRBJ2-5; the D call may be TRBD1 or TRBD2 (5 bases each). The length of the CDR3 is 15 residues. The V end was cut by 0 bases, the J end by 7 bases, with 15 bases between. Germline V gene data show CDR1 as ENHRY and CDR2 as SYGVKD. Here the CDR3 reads CAISESIGAKGTQYF. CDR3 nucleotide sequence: TGTGCCATCAGTGAGTCGATCGGGGCGAAGGGGACCCAGTACTTC.

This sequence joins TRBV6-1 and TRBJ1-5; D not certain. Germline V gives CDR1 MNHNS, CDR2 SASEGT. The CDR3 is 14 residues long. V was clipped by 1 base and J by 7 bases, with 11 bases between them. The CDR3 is CASSEVGSGQPQHF. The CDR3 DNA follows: TGTGCCAGCAGTGAAGTAGGCTCGGGCCAGCCCCAGCATTTT.

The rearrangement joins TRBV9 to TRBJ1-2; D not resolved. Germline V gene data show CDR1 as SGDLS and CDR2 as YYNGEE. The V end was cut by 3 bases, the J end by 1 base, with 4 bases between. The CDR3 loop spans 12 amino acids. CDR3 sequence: CASSGLNYGYTF. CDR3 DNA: TGTGCCAGCAGCGGTCTTAACTATGGCTACACCTTC.

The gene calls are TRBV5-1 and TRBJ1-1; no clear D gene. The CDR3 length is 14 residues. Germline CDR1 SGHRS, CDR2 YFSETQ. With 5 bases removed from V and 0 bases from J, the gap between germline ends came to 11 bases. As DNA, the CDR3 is TGCGCCAGCAGGCTAACGGGAGTGAACACTGAAGCTTTCTTT. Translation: CASRLTGVNTEAFF. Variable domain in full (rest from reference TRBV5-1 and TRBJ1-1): KAGVTQTPRYLIKTRGQQVTLSCSPISGHRSVSWYQQTPGQGLQFLFEYFSETQRNKGNFPGRFSGRQFSNSRSEMNVSTLELGDSALYLCASRLTGVNTEAFFGQGTRLTVV.

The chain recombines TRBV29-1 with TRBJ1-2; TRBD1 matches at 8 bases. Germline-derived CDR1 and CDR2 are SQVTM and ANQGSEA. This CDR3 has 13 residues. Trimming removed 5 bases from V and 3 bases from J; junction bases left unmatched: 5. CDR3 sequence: CSVNGQGHYGYTF. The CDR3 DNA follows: TGCAGCGTTAACGGACAGGGACACTATGGCTACACCTTC.

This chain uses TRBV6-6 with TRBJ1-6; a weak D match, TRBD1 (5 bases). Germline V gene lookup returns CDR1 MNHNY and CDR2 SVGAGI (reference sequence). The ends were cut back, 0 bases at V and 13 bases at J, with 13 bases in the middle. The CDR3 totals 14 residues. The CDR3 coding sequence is TGTGCCAGCAGTTACTCGGGCAGGGAGACTCCCCTCCACTTT. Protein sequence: CASSYSGRETPLHF.

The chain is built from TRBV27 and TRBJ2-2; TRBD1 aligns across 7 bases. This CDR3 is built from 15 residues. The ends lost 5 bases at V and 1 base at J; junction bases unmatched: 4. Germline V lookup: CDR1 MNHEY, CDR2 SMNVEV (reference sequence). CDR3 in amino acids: CASSPWTGNTGELFF. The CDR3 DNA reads TGTGCCAGCAGTCCGTGGACAGGGAACACCGGGGAGCTGTTTTTT.

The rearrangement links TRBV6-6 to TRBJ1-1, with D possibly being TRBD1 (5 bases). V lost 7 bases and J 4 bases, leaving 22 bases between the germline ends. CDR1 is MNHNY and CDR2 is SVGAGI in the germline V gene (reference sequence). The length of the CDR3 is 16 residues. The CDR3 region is CASTEPAGTGGTEAFF. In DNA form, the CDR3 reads TGTGCCAGCACCGAACCCGCGGGGACCGGCGGCACTGAAGCTTTCTTT.

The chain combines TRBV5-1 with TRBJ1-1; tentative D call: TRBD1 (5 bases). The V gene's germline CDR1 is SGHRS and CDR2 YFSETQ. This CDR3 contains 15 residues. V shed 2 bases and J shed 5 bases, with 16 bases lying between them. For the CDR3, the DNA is TGCGCCAGCAGCTTCTCCCCGGAAGGGGTGACTGAAGCTTTCTTT. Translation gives CASSFSPEGVTEAFF.

CDR3 in DNA: TGTGCCAGCAGCCGTCCTGACAACCCCCGTGGCTACACCTTC. As protein: CASSRPDNPRGYTF. The chain recombines TRBV5-4 with TRBJ1-2, with D hard to call. The germline V gene has CDR1 SGHNT and CDR2 YYREEE (reference sequence). The V end lost 4 bases, the J end lost 7 bases, and 17 bases lay between the germline ends. The CDR3 totals 14 residues.

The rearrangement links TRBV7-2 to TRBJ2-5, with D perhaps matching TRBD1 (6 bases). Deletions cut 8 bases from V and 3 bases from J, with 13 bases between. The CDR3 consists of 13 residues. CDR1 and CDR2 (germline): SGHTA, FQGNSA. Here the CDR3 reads CASPDRQEETQYF. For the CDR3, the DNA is TGTGCCAGCCCCGATCGACAGGAAGAGACCCAGTACTTC.

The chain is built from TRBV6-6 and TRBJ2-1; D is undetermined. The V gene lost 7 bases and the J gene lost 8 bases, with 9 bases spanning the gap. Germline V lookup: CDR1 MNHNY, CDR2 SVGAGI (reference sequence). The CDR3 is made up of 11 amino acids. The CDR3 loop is CASKSVDEQFF. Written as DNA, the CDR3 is TGTGCCAGCAAATCGGTGGATGAGCAGTTCTTC.

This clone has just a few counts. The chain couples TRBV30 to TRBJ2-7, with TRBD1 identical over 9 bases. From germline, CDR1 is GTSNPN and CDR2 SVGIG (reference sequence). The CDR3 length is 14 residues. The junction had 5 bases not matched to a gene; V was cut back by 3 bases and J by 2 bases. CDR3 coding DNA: TGTGCCTGGAGCGGACAGGGGAAAACCTACGAGCAGTACTTC. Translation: CAWSGQGKTYEQYF.

The CDR3 protein is CASSQDKNRVYEQYF. CDR3 coding DNA: TGTGCCAGCAGCCAAGATAAAAACAGGGTATACGAGCAGTACTTC. The chain employs TRBV4-2 and TRBJ2-7; D may be TRBD1 (6 bases). This CDR3 contains 15 residues. The V end lost 0 bases, the J end lost 4 bases, and 13 bases lay between the germline ends. In germline, CDR1 is LGHNA, CDR2 YNFKEQ.

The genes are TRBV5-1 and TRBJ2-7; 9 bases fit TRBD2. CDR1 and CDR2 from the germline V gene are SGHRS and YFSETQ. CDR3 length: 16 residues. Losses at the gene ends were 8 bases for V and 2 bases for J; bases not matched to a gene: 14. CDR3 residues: CASSSESGGFAYEQYF. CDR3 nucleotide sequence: TGCGCCAGTTCTTCAGAAAGCGGGGGGTTTGCCTACGAGCAGTACTTC.

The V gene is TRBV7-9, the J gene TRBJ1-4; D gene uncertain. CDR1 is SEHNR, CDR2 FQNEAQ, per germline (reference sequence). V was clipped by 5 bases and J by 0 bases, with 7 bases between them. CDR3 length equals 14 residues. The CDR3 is CASSHSATNEKLFF. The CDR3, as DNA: TGTGCCAGCAGCCACAGTGCAACTAATGAAAAACTGTTTTTT.

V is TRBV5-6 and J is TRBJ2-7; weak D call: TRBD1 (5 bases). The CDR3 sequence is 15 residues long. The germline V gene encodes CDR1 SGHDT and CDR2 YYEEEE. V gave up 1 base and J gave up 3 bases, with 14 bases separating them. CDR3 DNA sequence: TGTGCCAGCAGCTTGCGAACCACTCAGGGCTACGAGCAGTACTTC. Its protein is CASSLRTTQGYEQYF.

In DNA form, the CDR3 reads TGTGCCAGCAGCCGACAGGGGGGGGATCAGCCCCAGCATTTT. Its translation is CASSRQGGDQPQHF. The chain is built from TRBV7-9 and TRBJ1-5; 9 bases are shared with TRBD1. The length of the CDR3 is 14 residues. V dropped 5 bases and J dropped 5; count of bases not matched to a gene: 4. Germline CDR1 and CDR2: SEHNR and FQNEAQ (reference sequence).

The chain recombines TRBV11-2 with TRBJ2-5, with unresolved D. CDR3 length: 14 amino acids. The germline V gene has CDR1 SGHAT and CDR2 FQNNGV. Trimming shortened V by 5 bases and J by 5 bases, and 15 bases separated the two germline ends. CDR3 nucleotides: TGTGCCAGCAGCGAGAACACCAGTGGCGAGACCCAGTACTTC. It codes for CASSENTSGETQYF.

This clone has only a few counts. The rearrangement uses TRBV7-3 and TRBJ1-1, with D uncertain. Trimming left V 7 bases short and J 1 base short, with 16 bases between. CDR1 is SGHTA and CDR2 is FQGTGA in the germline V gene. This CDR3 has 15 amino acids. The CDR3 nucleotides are TGTGCCAGCAACCACCCGGGGAAGGGGAACACTGAAGCTTTCTTT. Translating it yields CASNHPGKGNTEAFF. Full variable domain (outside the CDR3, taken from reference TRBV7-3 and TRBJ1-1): GAGVSQTPSNKVTEKGKYVELRCDPISGHTALYWYRQSLGQGPEFLIYFQGTGAADDSGLPNDRFFAVRPEGSVSTLKIQRTERGDSAVYLCASNHPGKGNTEAFFGQGTRLTVV.